The sequence of this TCR beta chain was determined in a study of OX40 agonist ivuxolimab in advanced cancers. Study results and limitations: Several nonresponders also turned out to have low normalized T-cell clonal expansion. Partial responders receiving 0.1-3.0 mg/kg showed among the lowest clonal expansion.

Excluded were patients having autoimmune disease history or systemic immunosuppression. Germline V gives CDR1 LNHDA, CDR2 SQIVND (reference sequence). Trimming removed 0 bases from V and 5 bases from J, with 6 bases in between. CDR3 length: 13 residues. This clone was picked up one time. Its specificity is not known. Sequencing was performed with immunoSEQ multiplex PCR; in TCRdb, only in-frame clones are kept and a portion is missing. The sample has some 70,000 clones, less than 90% seen once. Source: CD4+ or CD8+ T cells sorted from blood, taken in a trial of the OX40 agonist ivuxolimab. The V and J genes are TRBV19 and TRBJ2-3; D may be TRBD2 (5 bases). The origin of this receptor is an adult with an advanced solid tumor such as melanoma, head and neck, liver or kidney cancer. Here the CDR3 DNA reads TGTGCCAGTAGTATAGATCGGGGAGATACGCAGTATTTT. Residues: CASSIDRGDTQYF.